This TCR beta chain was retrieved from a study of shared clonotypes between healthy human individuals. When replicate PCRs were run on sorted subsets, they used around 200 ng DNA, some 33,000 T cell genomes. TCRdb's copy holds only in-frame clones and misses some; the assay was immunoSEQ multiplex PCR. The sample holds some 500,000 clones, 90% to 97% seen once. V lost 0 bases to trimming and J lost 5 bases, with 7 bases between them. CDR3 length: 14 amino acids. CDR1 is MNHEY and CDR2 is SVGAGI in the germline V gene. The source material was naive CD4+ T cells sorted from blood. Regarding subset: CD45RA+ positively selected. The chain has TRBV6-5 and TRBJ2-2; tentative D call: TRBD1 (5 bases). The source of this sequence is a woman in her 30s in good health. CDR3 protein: CASSYSTVTGELFF. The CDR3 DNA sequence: TGTGCCAGCAGTTACTCGACAGTTACCGGGGAGCTGTTTTTT.